The 21 T cell receptor beta chains given below trace back to one sample, sequenced in a study of T cell responses to AZD1222 COVID-19 vaccine. The method was immunoSEQ multiplex PCR; TCRdb's version includes in-frame clones alone and lacks a portion of them. The data hold 150,000 or so clones, with 80% to 95% observed a single time. The starting material was peripheral blood, obtained on day 0 of AZD1222 vaccination. These receptors all stem from an adult in good health.

The J gene is TRBJ1-2, the V gene TRBV28, with TRBD1 matching 9 bases. Germline CDR1 is MDHEN and CDR2 is SYDVKM. The CDR3 loop spans 15 amino acids. J was trimmed by 7 bases and V by 2 bases; bases with no gene match: 8. CDR3 residues: CASSLGGTGYGGYTF. In DNA, the CDR3 is TGTGCCAGCAGTTTAGGAGGGACAGGGTATGGTGGCTACACCTTC.

The chain employs TRBV7-2 and TRBJ2-2; 8 nucleotides agree with TRBD2. Unmatched junction bases numbered 5, after V lost 5 bases and J lost 0 bases. Germline lookup yields CDR1 SGHTA and CDR2 FQGNSA. CDR3 length equals 16 residues. The chain's CDR3 is CASSPRLATNTGELFF. CDR3 coding DNA: TGTGCCAGCAGCCCTCGACTAGCGACGAACACCGGGGAGCTGTTTTTT.

This sequence joins TRBV30 and TRBJ1-1; the D is unclear. CDR1 GTSNPN and CDR2 SVGIG come from the germline V gene (reference sequence). The ends were cut back, 2 bases at V and 4 bases at J, with 8 bases in the middle. CDR3 length: 12 amino acids. The CDR3 reads CAWSLSGTEAFF. In DNA, the CDR3 is TGTGCCTGGAGTCTCAGTGGCACTGAAGCTTTCTTT.

The chain carries TRBV18 and TRBJ1-1, with 11 positions matching TRBD1. The V segment lost 4 bases and the J segment 1 base; nucleotides outside the gene matches: 2. Germline CDR1 KGHSH, CDR2 LQKENI. The CDR3 totals 15 residues. Here the CDR3 reads CASSLGQGANTEAFF. The CDR3 nucleotides are TGTGCCAGCTCACTAGGACAGGGGGCGAACACTGAAGCTTTCTTT.

This clone occurred once. The V and J genes are TRBV11-2 and TRBJ2-3, with 8 bases that match TRBD2. The V gene's germline CDR1 is SGHAT and CDR2 FQNNGV. With V trimmed by 3 bases and J by 6 bases, 5 bases remained unmatched. The CDR3 extends over 14 amino acids. The DNA for the CDR3 is TGTGCCAGCAGCTTCTCGAGCGGGAGCGATACGCAGTATTTT. Residues: CASSFSSGSDTQYF. The complete variable domain, with remaining parts taken from reference TRBV11-2 and TRBJ2-3, reads EAGVAQSPRYKIIEKRQSVAFWCNPISGHATLYWYQQILGQGPKLLIQFQNNGVVDDSQLPKDRFSAERLKGVDSTLKIQPAKLEDSAVYLCASSFSSGSDTQYFGPGTRLTVL.

CDR3: CASTGRRDSPLHF. As DNA, the CDR3 is TGTGCCAGCACAGGCAGGCGGGATTCACCCCTCCACTTT. The J gene is TRBJ1-6, the V gene TRBV2; D is ambiguous. Between the trimmed V and J ends, which lost 7 bases and 8 bases, there was a span of 12 bases. The germline CDR1 and CDR2 sequences are SNHLY and FYNNEI. The CDR3 is 13 amino acids.

This clone is a singleton in its sample. The chain carries TRBV12-3 or TRBV12-4 and TRBJ2-6; no firm D call. V lost 8 bases and J lost 4, with 9 bases in between. The CDR3 consists of 13 residues. The CDR3 DNA follows: TGTGCCAGCGGCGTGGGGGGGGCCAACGTCCTGACTTTC. Its translation is CASGVGGANVLTF.

J is TRBJ2-3 and V is TRBV6-2 or TRBV6-3, with unresolved D. The CDR3 has 13 amino acids. Germline CDR1 and CDR2: MNHEY and SVGEGT. The ends were cut back, 4 bases at V and 2 bases at J, with 7 bases in the middle. For the CDR3, the DNA is TGTGCCAGCAGTTGGCAGTTCACAGATACGCAGTATTTT. Amino acid sequence: CASSWQFTDTQYF.

The chain carries TRBV6-5 and TRBJ1-5; no clear D gene. CDR3 size: 13 residues. CDR1 and CDR2 from the germline V gene are MNHEY and SVGAGI. Trimming pared 6 bases from V and 3 bases from J, leaving 9 bases between. DNA of the CDR3: TGTGCCAGCAGCACAGAGTACAATCAGCCCCAGCATTTT. This sequence encodes CASSTEYNQPQHF.

This chain connects TRBV6-5 to TRBJ1-3; D is possibly TRBD1 (5 bases). Trimming stripped 6 bases from V and 4 bases from J, with 13 bases between. The length of the CDR3 is 14 residues. Germline V lookup: CDR1 MNHEY, CDR2 SVGAGI. The CDR3 coding sequence is TGTGCCAGCAGGCCGGGACGTTCCGGAAACACCATATATTTT. Its protein product is CASRPGRSGNTIYF.

The genes are TRBV6-5 and TRBJ1-1; a weak D match, TRBD1 (5 bases). The CDR3 length is 15 residues. The germline gives CDR1 MNHEY, CDR2 SVGAGI. V lost 6 bases to trimming and J lost 1 base, with 15 bases between them. This CDR3 reads CASRVLGASNTEAFF. DNA of the CDR3: TGTGCCAGCAGAGTCCTCGGGGCGTCGAACACTGAAGCTTTCTTT.

The chain couples TRBV3-1 (or the pseudogene TRBV3-2) to TRBJ1-5; D gene uncertain. Looked up from germline, CDR1 is LGHDT and CDR2 is YNNKEL (reference sequence). CDR3 length equals 13 residues. Trimming cost V 0 bases and J 6 bases, with 6 bases left between them. CDR3 loop: CASSQDSRQPQHF. The CDR3 DNA follows: TGTGCCAGCAGCCAAGACAGCCGTCAGCCCCAGCATTTT.

The rearrangement uses TRBV12-3 or TRBV12-4 and TRBJ1-2; D unclear. The CDR3 runs to 12 residues. Trimming removed 3 bases from V and 8 bases from J, with 10 bases in between. The CDR3 region is CASSLATGGYTF. CDR3 sequence (DNA): TGTGCCAGCAGTTTGGCAACCGGCGGCTACACCTTC.

The chain employs TRBV28 and TRBJ2-1, with D perhaps matching TRBD1 (6 bases). The V end was cut by 5 bases, the J end by 7 bases, with 21 bases between. The CDR3 consists of 16 residues. The V gene's germline CDR1 is MDHEN and CDR2 SYDVKM. CDR3 residues: CASSTSGANLGNEQFF. DNA of the CDR3: TGTGCCAGCAGTACCTCAGGGGCGAACTTGGGGAATGAGCAGTTCTTC.

This chain connects TRBV20-1 to TRBJ1-4, with TRBD1 as a possible D gene (5 bases). This CDR3 region has 14 residues. The germline V gene has CDR1 DFQATT and CDR2 SNEGSKA (reference sequence). Trimming shortened V by 6 bases and J by 0 bases, and 11 bases separated the two germline ends. The CDR3 nucleotides read TGCAGTGCGAGTGGGGCCGCAACTAATGAAAAACTGTTTTTT. This codes for CSASGAATNEKLFF.

The chain carries TRBV18 and TRBJ1-2; D is perhaps TRBD1 (5 bases). V was cut by 1 base and J by 6 bases, with 24 bases left in between. CDR3 length: 18 residues. From germline, CDR1 is KGHSH and CDR2 LQKENI. The CDR3 reads CASSPLVDPPAGGDGYTF. The CDR3 coding sequence is TGTGCCAGCTCACCACTGGTAGACCCTCCCGCGGGGGGGGATGGCTACACCTTC. Full variable domain (rest looked up from reference TRBV18 and TRBJ1-2): NAGVMQNPRHLVRRRGQEARLRCSPMKGHSHVYWYRQLPEEGLKFMVYLQKENIIDESGMPKERFSAEFPKEGPSILRIQQVVRGDSAAYFCASSPLVDPPAGGDGYTFGSGTRLTVV.

This sequence joins TRBV19 and TRBJ2-7, with 7 bases fitting TRBD2. Germline V gene lookup returns CDR1 LNHDA and CDR2 SQIVND (reference sequence). The ends lost 3 bases at V and 4 bases at J; junction bases unmatched: 6. The CDR3 length is 14 residues. The CDR3 loop reads CASSIRGEGYEQYF. The CDR3 coding sequence is TGTGCCAGTAGTATCCGAGGGGAGGGGTACGAGCAGTACTTC.

The chain has TRBV28 and TRBJ1-1; 7 positions match TRBD1. The CDR3 sequence is 16 residues long. CDR1 and CDR2 (germline): MDHEN, SYDVKM. With 3 bases clipped from V and 3 bases from J, the junction kept 10 bases outside the gene matches. The CDR3 reads CASSFKTGTAYTEAFF. The DNA for the CDR3 is TGTGCCAGCAGTTTTAAAACCGGGACAGCGTACACTGAAGCTTTCTTT.

J is TRBJ1-5 and V is TRBV3-1 (or the pseudogene TRBV3-2); possible D gene TRBD1, 5 bases. Trimming shortened V by 4 bases and J by 0 bases, and 10 bases separated the two germline ends. Germline-derived CDR1 and CDR2 are LGHDT and YNNKEL (reference sequence). The CDR3 has 15 amino acids. This CDR3 is CASSRGPNSNQPQHF. In DNA, the CDR3 is TGTGCCAGCAGCCGGGGACCAAATAGCAATCAGCCCCAGCATTTT.

The V gene is TRBV2, the J gene TRBJ1-1; D not resolved. The CDR3 runs to 12 residues. The germline CDR1 and CDR2 sequences are SNHLY and FYNNEI. Trimming removed 1 base at V and 5 bases at J, with 5 bases between. In nucleotides, the CDR3 is TGTGCCAGCAGTGAAGACTTGACTGAAGCTTTCTTT. Amino acids: CASSEDLTEAFF.

The chain couples TRBV7-3 to TRBJ2-3; 7 nucleotides line up with TRBD2. J lost 6 bases, V lost 2 bases, and 11 bases had no gene match. The CDR3 length is 16 residues. Germline V gene lookup returns CDR1 SGHTA and CDR2 FQGTGA. The CDR3 region is CASSLSAQRDGDTQYF. The CDR3 DNA follows: TGTGCCAGCAGCTTATCCGCCCAGCGGGATGGGGATACGCAGTATTTT.